The next 16 T cell receptor beta chains were all read from a single sample in a study of T cell responses to AZD1222 COVID-19 vaccine. Only in-frame clones appear in the TCRdb table, and some are missing; sequencing was by immunoSEQ multiplex PCR. The data show some 190,000 clones, 70% to 90% seen once. The starting material was peripheral blood, obtained on day 0 of AZD1222 vaccination. These receptors came from an adult in good health.

This clone came up once. The chain uses TRBV7-9 and TRBJ1-1; the D gene is possibly TRBD1 (6 bases). V lost 5 bases and J lost 4, with 14 bases in between. This CDR3 has 14 amino acids. The germline gives CDR1 SEHNR, CDR2 FQNEAQ (reference sequence). CDR3 bases: TGTGCCAGCAGCCTGGGGGCCGGAACCACTGAAGCTTTCTTT. Translation: CASSLGAGTTEAFF.

V gene TRBV4-1 combines with J gene TRBJ1-3; tentatively, D is TRBD1 (6 bases). This CDR3 spans 15 amino acids. V gave up 2 bases and J gave up 2 bases, with 10 bases separating them. CDR1 MGHRA and CDR2 YSYEKL come from the germline V gene. The CDR3 coding sequence is TGCGCCAGCAGCCAAAGGGGGGGTACTGGAAACACCATATATTTT. It translates to CASSQRGGTGNTIYF.

The chain carries TRBV3-1 (or the pseudogene TRBV3-2) and TRBJ1-2; TRBD1 might be the D (5 bases). CDR3 length equals 13 residues. V shed 2 bases and J shed 4 bases, with 8 bases lying between them. Germline CDR1 and CDR2: LGHDT and YNNKEL (reference sequence). CDR3 bases: TGTGCCAGCAGCCAATGGGGCTCCTATGGCTACACCTTC. The encoded protein is CASSQWGSYGYTF.

This chain uses TRBV7-9 with TRBJ1-5; maybe TRBD1 (5 bases). The CDR3 sequence is 15 residues long. The germline V gene has CDR1 SEHNR and CDR2 FQNEAQ (reference sequence). V lost 0 bases, J lost 3 bases, and 9 bases lay in between. Here the CDR3 DNA reads TGTGCCAGCAGCTTAGCTGAGGGACCCAATCAGCCCCAGCATTTT. It yields the protein CASSLAEGPNQPQHF.

J is TRBJ1-6 and V is TRBV15, with D possibly being TRBD1 (6 bases). The CDR3 has 14 residues. The V and J ends lost 5 bases and 7 bases respectively, with 12 bases between them. Per the germline V gene, CDR1 is LNHNV and CDR2 is YYDKDF (reference sequence). The CDR3: CATSLRTANSPLHF. Here the CDR3 DNA reads TGTGCCACCAGCTTACGGACAGCGAATTCACCCCTCCACTTT. The variable domain in full, completed from reference TRBV15 and TRBJ1-6, reads DAMVIQNPRYQVTQFGKPVTLSCSQTLNHNVMYWYQQKSSQAPKLLFHYYDKDFNNEADTPDNFQSRRPNTSFCFLDIRSPGLGDTAMYLCATSLRTANSPLHFGNGTRLTVT.

The chain couples TRBV18 to TRBJ2-5; 9 nucleotides agree with TRBD1. Losses at the gene ends were 6 bases for V and 1 base for J; bases not matched to a gene: 18. In germline, CDR1 is KGHSH, CDR2 LQKENI. The CDR3 runs 19 residues. The CDR3 DNA follows: TGTGCCAGCTCTCGTCTAGGGGACAGGGAACGAGGCCTCCAAGAGACCCAGTACTTC. It yields the protein CASSRLGDRERGLQETQYF.

This clone has more than one count but fewer than ten. The V call is TRBV5-4, the J call TRBJ1-4; the D gene is possibly TRBD1 (5 bases). The CDR3 runs 16 residues. The V end was cut by 2 bases, the J end by 7 bases, with 18 bases between. In germline, CDR1 is SGHNT, CDR2 YYREEE (reference sequence). CDR3 residues: CASSFWGRSASEKLFF. CDR3 nucleotides: TGTGCCAGCAGCTTTTGGGGCAGGAGTGCAAGTGAAAAACTGTTTTTT. The complete variable domain, with remaining parts taken from reference TRBV5-4 and TRBJ1-4, reads ETGVTQSPTHLIKTRGQQVTLRCSSQSGHNTVSWYQQALGQGPQFIFQYYREEENGRGNFPPRFSGLQFPNYSSELNVNALELDDSALYLCASSFWGRSASEKLFFGSGTQLSVL.

The rearrangement joins TRBV5-1 to TRBJ2-3, with D maybe TRBD2 (5 bases). The CDR3 consists of 15 residues. The germline CDR1 and CDR2 sequences are SGHRS and YFSETQ. V dropped 4 bases and J dropped 0 bases, with 12 bases sitting between them. In DNA form, the CDR3 reads TGCGCCAGCAGCGCGGCGGGTTCTAGCACAGATACGCAGTATTTT. It encodes CASSAAGSSTDTQYF.

The chain is built from TRBV7-9 and TRBJ2-4; 8 bases agree with TRBD2. The V segment lost 4 bases and the J segment 0 bases; nucleotides outside the gene matches: 11. The CDR3 spans 18 residues. Germline CDR1 SEHNR, CDR2 FQNEAQ (reference sequence). CDR3 DNA sequence: TGTGCCAGCAGCTCCCCGACGGGGGGGGTCGGAGCCAAAAACATTCAGTACTTC. Translating it yields CASSSPTGGVGAKNIQYF. The whole variable domain, remainder taken from reference TRBV7-9 and TRBJ2-4, is DTGVSQNPRHKITKRGQNVTFRCDPISEHNRLYWYRQTLGQGPEFLTYFQNEAQLEKSRLLSDRFSAERPKGSFSTLEIQRTEQGDSAMYLCASSSPTGGVGAKNIQYFGAGTRLSVL.

This clone was seen ten or more times. The gene calls are TRBV7-2 and TRBJ2-7, with 10 nucleotides matching TRBD2. Germline V gene sequence: CDR1 SGHTA, CDR2 FQGNSA. This CDR3 comprises 15 residues. The V gene end was trimmed by 1 base and the J gene end by 2 bases; junction bases not matched to a gene: 2. CDR3 nucleotides: TGTGCCAGCAGCTTAGGGACTAGCGGTACCTACGAGCAGTACTTC. Translating gives CASSLGTSGTYEQYF.

This sequence joins TRBV11-3 and TRBJ2-1; D ambiguous. Looked up from germline, CDR1 is SGHNT and CDR2 is YENEEA. Trimming removed 1 base at V and 9 bases at J, with 7 bases between. The CDR3 is 12 residues long. This CDR3 is CASSLGPTEQFF. The CDR3 nucleotides are TGTGCCAGCAGCTTAGGTCCTACTGAGCAGTTCTTC.

The table lists this clone with a count of one. This chain uses TRBV7-6 with TRBJ1-1, with D hard to call. There are 13 residues in the CDR3. Per the germline V gene, CDR1 is SGHVS and CDR2 is FNYEAQ. V lost 5 bases and J 4 bases, leaving 11 bases between the germline ends. CDR3 nucleotide sequence: TGTGCCAGCAGCCGTGACATTTTCACTGAAGCTTTCTTT. It is translated as CASSRDIFTEAFF.

V usage is TRBV7-9 and J usage is TRBJ2-2, with D perhaps TRBD1 (6 bases). V lost 11 bases, J lost 1 base, and 17 bases lay in between. This CDR3 is 15 amino acids long. Germline loops: CDR1 SEHNR, CDR2 FQNEAQ (reference sequence). The DNA of the CDR3 is TGTGCCGGCCTAGGACAGTTCATGAACACCGGGGAGCTGTTTTTT. It is translated as CAGLGQFMNTGELFF.

This rearrangement joins TRBV29-1 to TRBJ2-7, with D possibly being TRBD1 (5 bases). Germline lookup yields CDR1 SQVTM and CDR2 ANQGSEA. V lost 6 bases and J lost 0, with 12 bases in between. This CDR3 comprises 13 residues. CDR3 bases: TGCAGCGTACTCCCGACAGCCTCCTACGAGCAGTACTTC. It translates to CSVLPTASYEQYF.

The chain carries TRBV27 and TRBJ1-1, with D unresolved. The germline CDR1 and CDR2 sequences are MNHEY and SMNVEV (reference sequence). This CDR3 is 15 amino acids long. The V gene lost 4 bases and the J gene lost 5 bases, with 17 bases spanning the gap. CDR3 sequence (DNA): TGTGCCAGCAGTTCCCCCGGGCTGGGGAAGACTGAAGCTTTCTTT. This codes for CASSSPGLGKTEAFF.

The chain couples TRBV18 to TRBJ2-1; a possible D gene is TRBD2 (6 bases). V gave up 6 bases and J gave up 6 bases, with 18 bases separating them. The germline V gene has CDR1 KGHSH and CDR2 LQKENI. The CDR3 runs to 15 residues. The CDR3 bases are TGTGCCAGCTCGCGCGCGGTTCTGGAGGGCAATGAGCAGTTCTTC. This sequence encodes CASSRAVLEGNEQFF.